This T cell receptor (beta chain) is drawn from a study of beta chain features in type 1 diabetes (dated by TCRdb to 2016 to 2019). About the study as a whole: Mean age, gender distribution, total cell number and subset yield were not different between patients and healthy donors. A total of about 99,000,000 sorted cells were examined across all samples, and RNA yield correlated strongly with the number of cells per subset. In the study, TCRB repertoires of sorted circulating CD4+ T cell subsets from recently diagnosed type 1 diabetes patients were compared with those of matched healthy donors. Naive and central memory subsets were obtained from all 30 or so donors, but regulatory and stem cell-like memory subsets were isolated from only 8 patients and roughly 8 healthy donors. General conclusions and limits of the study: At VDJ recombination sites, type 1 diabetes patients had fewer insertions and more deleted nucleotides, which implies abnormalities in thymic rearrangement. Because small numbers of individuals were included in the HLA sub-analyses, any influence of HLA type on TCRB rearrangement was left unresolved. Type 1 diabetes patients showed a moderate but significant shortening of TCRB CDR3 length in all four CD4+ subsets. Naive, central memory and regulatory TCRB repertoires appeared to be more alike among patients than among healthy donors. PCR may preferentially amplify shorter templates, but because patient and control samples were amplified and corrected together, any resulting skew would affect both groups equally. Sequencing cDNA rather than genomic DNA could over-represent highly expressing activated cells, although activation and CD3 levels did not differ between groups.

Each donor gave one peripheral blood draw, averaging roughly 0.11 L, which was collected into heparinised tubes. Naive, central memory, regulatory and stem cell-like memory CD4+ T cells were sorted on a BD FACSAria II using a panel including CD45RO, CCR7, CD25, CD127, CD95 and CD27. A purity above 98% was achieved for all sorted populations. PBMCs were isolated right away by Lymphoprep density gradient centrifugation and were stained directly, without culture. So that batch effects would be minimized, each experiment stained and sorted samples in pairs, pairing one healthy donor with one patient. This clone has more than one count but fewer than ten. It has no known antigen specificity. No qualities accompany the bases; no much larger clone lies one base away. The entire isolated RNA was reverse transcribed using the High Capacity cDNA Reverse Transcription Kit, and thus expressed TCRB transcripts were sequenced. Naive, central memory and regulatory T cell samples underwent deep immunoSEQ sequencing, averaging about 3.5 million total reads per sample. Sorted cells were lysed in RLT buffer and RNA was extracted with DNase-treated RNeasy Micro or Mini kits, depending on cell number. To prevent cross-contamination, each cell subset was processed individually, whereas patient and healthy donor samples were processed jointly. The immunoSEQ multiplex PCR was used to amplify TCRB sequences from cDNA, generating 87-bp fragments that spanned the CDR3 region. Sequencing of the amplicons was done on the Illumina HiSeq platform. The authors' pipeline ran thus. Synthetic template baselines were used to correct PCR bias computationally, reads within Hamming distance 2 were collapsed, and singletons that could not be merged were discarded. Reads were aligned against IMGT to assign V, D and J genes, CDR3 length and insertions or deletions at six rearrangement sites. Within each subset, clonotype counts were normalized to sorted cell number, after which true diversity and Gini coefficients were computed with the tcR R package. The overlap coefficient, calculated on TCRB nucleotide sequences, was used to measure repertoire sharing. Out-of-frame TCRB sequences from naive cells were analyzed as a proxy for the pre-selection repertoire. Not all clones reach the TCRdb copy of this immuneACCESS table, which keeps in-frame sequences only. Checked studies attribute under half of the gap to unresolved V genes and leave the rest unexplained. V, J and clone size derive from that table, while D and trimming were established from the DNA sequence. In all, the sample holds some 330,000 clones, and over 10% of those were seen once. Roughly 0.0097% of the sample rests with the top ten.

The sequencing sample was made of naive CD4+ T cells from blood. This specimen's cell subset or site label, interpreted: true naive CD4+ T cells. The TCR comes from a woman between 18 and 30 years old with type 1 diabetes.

The base sequence is TGTGCCAGCAGCCTGGATATTGGGGCTAGCGGGTCCACAGATACGCAGTATTTT. Its amino acids are CASSLDIGASGSTDTQYF. The V and J segments used are TRBV5-4 and TRBJ2-3, and TRBD2 matches 8 of the central bases. From the germline V gene (reference sequence), CDR1 is SGHNT and CDR2 is YYREEE. Trimming leaves V shorter by 4 bases and J shorter by 2 bases, with the junction holding 15 bases beyond the gene matches. The CDR3 starts with the cysteine, ends with the phenylalanine, and has 18 residues. The sequence is cut down to CDR3 DNA, 54 bases in frame from base 1.